This record looks at one TCR beta chain sequence and its context. Its antigen is not identified. The data were taken from a study of shared clonotypes between healthy human individuals. Overall study results and limits: It was observed that approximately 5% of naive CD4 clonotypes were shared across several donors. Generally, naive subsets came out with larger estimated richness than memory subsets.

V was shortened by 2 bases and J by 3 bases, with 11 bases between the two germline ends. CDR1 and CDR2 (germline): MDHEN, SYDVKM. The CDR3 consists of 14 residues. Sequencing used immunoSEQ multiplex PCR; TCRdb keeps in-frame clones, though not all of them. The table has roughly 2,500,000 clones, 93% seen once. V and J are TRBV28 and TRBJ2-7, with TRBD2 as a possible D gene (6 bases). The sequenced sample consisted of naive CD4+ T cells from PBMCs. Stated subset: CD45RA+ positively selected. The sequence derives from a man aged 18 to 35 in good health. Some clones in this sample may be carry-over from other donors' samples. This chain's CDR3 is CASSLRVDYYEQYF. The CDR3, as DNA: TGTGCCAGCAGTTTAAGGGTGGACTACTACGAGCAGTACTTC.